Listed here is a single TCR beta chain. Its target is unknown. This sample stems from a study of OX40 agonist ivuxolimab in advanced cancers. As for the study in general: People in dose escalation had one of these cancers: hepatocellular carcinoma, melanoma, renal cell or head and neck cancer.

General study findings and limits: On average, a greater number of expanded clones characterised CD8+ T cells relative to CD4+. Clonal expansion among partial responders at 0.1-3.0 mg/kg ranked near the lowest. Circulating CD4+ and CD8+ T cells showed clonal expansion by week 6 at 0.1 to 3.0 mg/kg.

Libraries were prepared by immunoSEQ multiplex PCR; TCRdb keeps only in-frame clonotypes and omits some of them. The profile shows fewer than 110,000 clones, less than 95% of them singletons. V lost 11 bases and J lost 0, with 13 bases in between. Germline V CDR1 and CDR2: MNHNY, SVGAGI (reference sequence). The CDR3 spans 13 residues. Source: CD4+ or CD8+ T cells sorted from blood, taken in a trial of the OX40 agonist ivuxolimab. This chain connects TRBV6-6 to TRBJ1-1; D is ambiguous. This clonotype originated in an adult with an advanced solid tumor such as melanoma, head and neck, liver or kidney cancer. In DNA, the CDR3 is TGTGCCCTCGGCCGGGCGATGAACACTGAAGCTTTCTTT. Its protein is CALGRAMNTEAFF.